The 26 T cell receptor beta chains below come from one sample, sequenced in a study of identical twins. TCRdb ran MiXCR on the 5' RACE reads and lists one entry per CDR3 protein. The sample includes under 900,000 distinct CDR3 sequences, 9% to 15% of them seen just once. These data also formed part of another study, on yellow fever vaccine responses in identical twins.

The specimen sequenced was PBMCs. The receptors derive from a woman aged 18 to 35 in good health.

This clonotype came up a few times. The genes are TRBV5-5 and TRBJ2-1, with D unresolved. V lost 2 bases, J lost 3 bases, and 9 bases lay in between. The germline CDR1 and CDR2 sequences are SGHKS and YYEKEE (reference sequence). This CDR3 has 14 amino acids. The CDR3 DNA follows: TGTGCCAGCAGCTTCCAGGTTGGCTACAATGAGCAGTTCTTC. Protein: CASSFQVGYNEQFF.

This clonotype was counted between two and nine times. The CDR3 DNA is TGTGCTAGTGGTTTGGTTTTAGGGACGGAGTCTCTGGGCAATCAGCCCCAGCATTTT. It translates to CASGLVLGTESLGNQPQHF. The gene calls are TRBV12-5 and TRBJ1-5, with TRBD1 as a possible D gene (5 bases). The CDR3 has 19 residues. CDR1 and CDR2 from the germline V gene are LGHNT and FRNRAP. Trimming stripped 0 bases from V and 2 bases from J, with 20 bases between.

This rearrangement joins TRBV6-1 to TRBJ2-2, with 8 bases lining up with TRBD1. The CDR3 spans 16 residues. The junction had 11 bases not matched to a gene; V was cut back by 6 bases and J by 5 bases. Germline CDR1 MNHNS, CDR2 SASEGT. The CDR3 loop is CASSQHGQGLTGELFF. The CDR3 DNA sequence: TGTGCCAGCAGCCAACACGGACAGGGTCTGACCGGGGAGCTGTTTTTT.

At least ten counts were recorded for this clonotype. The genes are TRBV20-1 and TRBJ2-5; TRBD2 matches at 10 bases. The CDR3 extends over 14 amino acids. Trimming at V came to 2 bases and at J to 5 bases, leaving 5 bases not matched to a gene. The germline V gene has CDR1 DFQATT and CDR2 SNEGSKA (reference sequence). CDR3: CSARTQTSGETQYF. In DNA form, the CDR3 reads TGCAGTGCTAGAACCCAGACTAGCGGGGAGACCCAGTACTTC.

A few counts support this clonotype. CDR3 in amino acids: CASSPDRHEQYF. CDR3 nucleotides: TGTGCCAGCAGTCCCGACAGACACGAGCAGTACTTC. The V gene is TRBV12-3 or TRBV12-4, the J gene TRBJ2-7, with D maybe TRBD1 (5 bases). V was trimmed by 5 bases and J by 5 bases, leaving 10 bases between them. The CDR3 is 12 residues long.

The rearrangement uses TRBV7-2 and TRBJ2-1; 7 bases match TRBD2. Germline-derived CDR1 and CDR2 are SGHTA and FQGNSA. The CDR3 consists of 16 residues. V was clipped by 2 bases and J by 0 bases; unmatched bases: 4. The CDR3 spells CASSLRGRVSYNEQFF. The CDR3 coding sequence is TGTGCCAGCAGCTTACGCGGGAGAGTCTCCTACAATGAGCAGTTCTTC.

The sample holds a few counts of this clonotype. The CDR3 loop reads CAISADPGGSLSSGANVLTF. In DNA, the CDR3 is TGTGCCATCAGTGCAGACCCTGGGGGCAGCCTAAGTTCTGGGGCCAACGTCCTGACTTTC. V and J are TRBV10-3 and TRBJ2-6; D is possibly TRBD1 (6 bases). The V end lost 4 bases, the J end lost 1 base, and 23 bases lay between the germline ends. Germline CDR1 is ENHRY and CDR2 is SYGVKD. The CDR3 loop spans 20 amino acids.

This clonotype was counted ten times or more. The J gene is TRBJ1-2, the V gene TRBV3-1; the match to TRBD1 covers 7 bases. Trimming cost V 1 base and J 2 bases; bases outside gene matches: 10. The CDR3 contains 17 residues. Germline V lookup: CDR1 LGHDT, CDR2 YNNKEL (reference sequence). CDR3 sequence (DNA): TGTGCCAGCAGCCAAGTATGGAGGGACAGACACAACTATGGCTACACCTTC. It is translated as CASSQVWRDRHNYGYTF. Supplemented by reference TRBV3-1 and TRBJ1-2, the full variable domain reads DTAVSQTPKYLVTQMGNDKSIKCEQNLGHDTMYWYKQDSKKFLKIMFSYNNKELIINETVPNRFSPKSPDKAHLNLHINSLELGDSAVYFCASSQVWRDRHNYGYTFGSGTRLTVV.

V is TRBV5-1 and J is TRBJ2-5, with D unresolved. The CDR3 covers 14 residues. V was shortened by 3 bases and J by 0 bases, with 9 bases between the two germline ends. The germline CDR1 and CDR2 sequences are SGHRS and YFSETQ. The chain's CDR3 is CASSSIRYQETQYF. The DNA of the CDR3 is TGCGCCAGCAGCTCGATCCGGTACCAAGAGACCCAGTACTTC.

This clonotype has a count of ten or more. The chain has TRBV3-1 and TRBJ1-5; possibly TRBD1 for D (5 bases). V lost 0 bases to trimming and J lost 5 bases, with 8 bases between them. The germline CDR1 and CDR2 sequences are LGHDT and YNNKEL (reference sequence). This CDR3 has 14 residues. The CDR3 sequence: CASSQEWGYQPQHF. CDR3 nucleotides: TGTGCCAGCAGCCAAGAATGGGGCTATCAGCCCCAGCATTTT.

The sample holds many counts of this clonotype. This chain uses TRBV4-1 with TRBJ2-2; maybe TRBD2 (6 bases). The CDR3 runs 18 residues. V was pared by 0 bases and J by 6 bases, with 20 bases between. Germline CDR1 reads MGHRA; CDR2 reads YSYEKL. Here the CDR3 DNA reads TGCGCCAGCAGCCAAGAAGGTGGTGGGACTTCTTACTCCGGGGAGCTGTTTTTT. Protein sequence: CASSQEGGGTSYSGELFF.

This clonotype was recorded a few times. The chain carries TRBV24-1 and TRBJ1-4; 9 nucleotides align to TRBD1. Germline lookup yields CDR1 KGHDR and CDR2 SFDVKD. The CDR3 contains 15 residues. The V gene end was trimmed by 5 bases and the J gene end by 7 bases; junction bases not matched to a gene: 7. CDR3 region: CATSGAGQGREKLFF. The DNA of the CDR3 is TGTGCCACCAGTGGAGCGGGACAGGGTCGTGAAAAACTGTTTTTT.

V usage is TRBV6-1 and J usage is TRBJ1-3; D ambiguous. This CDR3 contains 13 residues. Looked up from germline, CDR1 is MNHNS and CDR2 is SASEGT. V shed 9 bases and J shed 2 bases, with 11 bases lying between them. CDR3 coding DNA: TGTGCCAGTGGGATCGTAACTGGAAACACCATATATTTT. Its protein is CASGIVTGNTIYF.

This clonotype occurred a few times. The rearrangement links TRBV4-1 to TRBJ2-7; TRBD1 matches at 12 bases. Germline CDR1 is MGHRA and CDR2 is YSYEKL. V lost 3 bases and J lost 4; bases outside the gene matches: 10. The CDR3 totals 17 residues. The CDR3: CASSQTIPGQGAYEQYV. The CDR3 region has the DNA TGCGCCAGCAGCCAGACGATCCCGGGACAGGGGGCATACGAGCAGTACGTC.

The gene calls are TRBV12-3 or TRBV12-4 and TRBJ2-1; maybe TRBD2 (6 bases). V lost 4 bases to trimming and J lost 2 bases, with 15 bases between them. The CDR3 is 16 residues long. In DNA form, the CDR3 reads TGTGCCAGCAGTTATGCGCGGGACGAAACCTACAATGAGCAGTTCTTC. Protein sequence: CASSYARDETYNEQFF.

The V call is TRBV27, the J call TRBJ1-1, with TRBD1 matching 8 bases. The CDR3 covers 13 residues. Germline V gives CDR1 MNHEY, CDR2 SMNVEV (reference sequence). Losses at the gene ends were 9 bases for V and 0 bases for J; bases not matched to a gene: 3. CDR3 loop: CARGQEVNTEAFF. In DNA, the CDR3 is TGTGCCAGGGGACAGGAAGTGAACACTGAAGCTTTCTTT.

This clonotype was counted ten times or more. The V call is TRBV12-3 or TRBV12-4, the J call TRBJ2-1; tentatively, D is TRBD1 (5 bases). V was cut by 7 bases and J by 8 bases, with 18 bases left in between. This CDR3 contains 14 residues. As DNA, the CDR3 is TGTGCCAGCACCCCCAGGCAGGGTTTGGATGAGCAGTTCTTC. Translated, it gives CASTPRQGLDEQFF.

The rearrangement joins TRBV6-1 to TRBJ1-5; D uncertain. CDR1 is MNHNS and CDR2 is SASEGT in the germline V gene. V shed 0 bases and J shed 4 bases, with 13 bases lying between them. The CDR3 contains 16 residues. Here the CDR3 DNA reads TGTGCCAGCAGTGAAGCCCTCGGCAGGTTTAATCAGCCCCAGCATTTT. It is translated as CASSEALGRFNQPQHF.

This chain joins TRBV10-3 and TRBJ1-1; unclear D gene. CDR1 is ENHRY, CDR2 SYGVKD, per germline. The CDR3 is 15 amino acids. Between the trimmed V and J ends, which lost 0 bases and 6 bases, there was a span of 14 bases. The CDR3, as DNA: TGTGCCATCAGTGAGTCGGGCGGGATCTGGGCTGAAGCTTTCTTT. Protein sequence: CAISESGGIWAEAFF.

This clonotype was seen more than once but under ten times. In nucleotides, the CDR3 is TGTGCCAGCAGCTTATTACCCGGGGATTGGGTAATGCAGTTCTTC. Protein sequence: CASSLLPGDWVMQFF. This sequence joins TRBV7-2 and TRBJ2-1; D might be TRBD2 (5 bases). The CDR3 consists of 15 residues. V was shortened by 2 bases and J by 12 bases, with 20 bases between the two germline ends. Germline CDR1 reads SGHTA; CDR2 reads FQGNSA.

V is TRBV5-1 and J is TRBJ2-1; perhaps D is TRBD1 or TRBD2 (5 bases each). Germline V lookup: CDR1 SGHRS, CDR2 YFSETQ. CDR3 length equals 16 residues. V was shortened by 0 bases and J by 4 bases, with 14 bases between the two germline ends. CDR3 nucleotides: TGCGCCAGCAGCTTGGACCGGGACCTCCGATACAATGAGCAGTTCTTC. It is translated as CASSLDRDLRYNEQFF.

The CDR3 DNA reads TGTGCCAGCAGCTTTGCGCTCCAAGAGACCCAGTACTTC. Translating it yields CASSFALQETQYF. The chain recombines TRBV7-9 with TRBJ2-5; D unclear. The CDR3 is 13 amino acids. V dropped 3 bases and J dropped 1 base, with 6 bases sitting between them. CDR1 SEHNR and CDR2 FQNEAQ come from the germline V gene (reference sequence).

V and J are TRBV7-6 and TRBJ2-7; D gene unclear. Per germline, CDR1 SGHVS and CDR2 FNYEAQ. Trimming removed 1 base at V and 1 base at J, with 17 bases between. This CDR3 comprises 17 residues. CDR3 amino acids: CASSLVSGRSLSYEQYF. As DNA, the CDR3 is TGTGCCAGCAGCTTAGTCTCCGGACGGAGTCTGTCCTACGAGCAGTACTTC. The variable domain in full, with the rest retrieved from reference TRBV7-6 and TRBJ2-7, is GAGVSQSPRYKVTKRGQDVALRCDPISGHVSLYWYRQALGQGPEFLTYFNYEAQQDKSGLPNDRFSAERPEGSISTLTIQRTEQRDSAMYRCASSLVSGRSLSYEQYFGPGTRLTVT.

This clonotype was picked up many times. This chain connects TRBV4-1 to TRBJ1-1; a possible D gene is TRBD1 (6 bases). Germline values: CDR1 MGHRA, CDR2 YSYEKL. V lost 1 base to trimming and J lost 5 bases, with 14 bases between them. This CDR3 spans 15 amino acids. The CDR3 here is CASSQGGRGRTEAFF. The DNA of the CDR3 is TGCGCCAGCAGCCAAGGGGGGCGGGGGCGGACTGAAGCTTTCTTT.

The V and J genes are TRBV18 and TRBJ1-1, with D uncertain. Germline V gene sequence: CDR1 KGHSH, CDR2 LQKENI. The CDR3 loop spans 15 amino acids. V dropped 2 bases and J dropped 3 bases, with 13 bases sitting between them. The chain's CDR3 is CASSPEGIWYTEAFF. In nucleotides, the CDR3 is TGTGCCAGCTCACCAGAGGGAATTTGGTACACTGAAGCTTTCTTT.

This clonotype was seen more than once but under ten times. The chain is built from TRBV10-3 and TRBJ2-5; a weak D match, TRBD2 (5 bases). The germline V gene has CDR1 ENHRY and CDR2 SYGVKD. Trimming removed 2 bases from V and 7 bases from J, with 11 bases in between. The CDR3 totals 13 residues. CDR3 DNA: TGTGCCATCAGTGAGGACCCTCGGGGGACCCAGTACTTC. Translating gives CAISEDPRGTQYF.